This T cell receptor (beta chain) is drawn from a study of T-cell reconstitution after alpha-beta-depleted transplantation in children. Study-wide findings and caveats: At around two months after transplant, the alpha-beta T cells were reportedly derived from several hundred expanded clones that came from non-depleted graft cells. The main origin of T-cell counts and diversity one year after transplant was newly produced T cells. Recipient T cells and thymic progenitors that survived gave rise to the high TCRbeta diversity observed at day 60 in some patients.

The table lists this clonotype with a few counts. Its antigen remains unidentified. Trimming took 1 base from V and 5 from J, leaving 11 bases between them. CDR1 is MNHEY, CDR2 SMNVEV, per germline (reference sequence). This CDR3 comprises 15 residues. As it was prepared, the TCRbeta library received unique molecular identifiers. TCRdb reprocessed the PCR reads via MiXCR and lists one record per CDR3 protein. This table has about a million distinct CDR3 sequences, about 30% appearing once. The chain links TRBV27 to TRBJ2-2, with D unclear. Source: PBMCs, mostly from graft donor cells, taken 360 days after TCRalphabeta/CD19-depleted stem cell transplant. The clonotype was recovered from a boy less than two years old who had a stem cell transplant for SCID, so the T cells may come from the graft donor. The DNA of the CDR3 is TGTGCCAGCAGTTTATGGGTGGGTGGAACCGGGGAGCTGTTTTTT. Protein sequence: CASSLWVGGTGELFF.